The rows below give T cell receptor beta chains drawn from one sample of a study of human T cells and chemical hapten exposure. TCRdb reprocessed the RACE reads with MiXCR, giving one entry per CDR3 protein. The data show 300,000 to 450,000 distinct CDR3 sequences, approximately 5.1% seen once. The source was whole blood, collected in connection with sensitization to the hapten diphenylcyclopropenone (DPC). These receptors all stem from a woman between 45 and 60 years old with alopecia areata. Some clones in this sample may be carry-over from other donors' samples. Each CDR3 is given with its conserved first and last residue. A D gene is named only where the DNA matches it firmly. Part of the rows lack a size; the others show once, few, many or a class for expanded clones.

v_call: TRBV5-1; d_call: TRBD1; j_call: TRBJ2-7; clone_size: many; cdr3_aa: CASSALGQGYEQYF; cdr3_nt: TGCGCCAGCAGCGCACTGGGACAGGGGTACGAGCAGTACTTC
v_call: TRBV24-1; d_call: TRBD1; j_call: TRBJ1-5; clone_size: few; cdr3_aa: CATGVDRGSNQPQHF; cdr3_nt: TGTGCCACCGGGGTTGACAGGGGAAGCAATCAGCCCCAGCATTTT
v_call: TRBV6-2/TRBV6-3; d_call: NA; j_call: TRBJ1-4; clone_size: NA; cdr3_aa: CASSRRTDEKLFF; cdr3_nt: TGTGCCAGCAGTAGAAGGACGGATGAAAAACTGTTTTTT
v_call: TRBV14; d_call: NA; j_call: TRBJ1-1; clone_size: few; cdr3_aa: CASSPGAGWNTEAFF; cdr3_nt: TGTGCCAGCAGCCCGGGGGCAGGGTGGAACACTGAAGCTTTCTTT
v_call: TRBV24-1; d_call: NA; j_call: TRBJ2-5; clone_size: few; cdr3_aa: CATSGSYARAGETQYF; cdr3_nt: TGTGCCACCAGTGGTTCGTACGCGAGGGCCGGGGAGACCCAGTACTTC
v_call: TRBV27; d_call: TRBD2; j_call: TRBJ2-4; clone_size: few; cdr3_aa: CASSPERENPKNIQYF; cdr3_nt: TGTGCCAGCAGTCCAGAGCGGGAGAACCCCAAAAACATTCAGTACTTC
v_call: TRBV7-9; d_call: TRBD1; j_call: TRBJ2-2; clone_size: many; cdr3_aa: CASSLAGTGNTGELFF; cdr3_nt: TGTGCCAGCAGCTTAGCCGGGACAGGGAACACCGGGGAGCTGTTTTTT
v_call: TRBV2; d_call: NA; j_call: TRBJ2-5; clone_size: many; cdr3_aa: CASSEVFTGRVGKTQYF; cdr3_nt: TGTGCCAGCAGTGAAGTTTTCACAGGGAGGGTCGGGAAGACCCAGTACTTC
v_call: TRBV5-1; d_call: NA; j_call: TRBJ2-3; clone_size: many; cdr3_aa: CASSLGGRMTDTQYF; cdr3_nt: TGCGCCAGCAGCTTGGGAGGGAGAATGACAGATACGCAGTATTTT
v_call: TRBV10-3; d_call: NA; j_call: TRBJ1-2; clone_size: many; cdr3_aa: CAITDNPSYGYTF; cdr3_nt: TGTGCCATTACTGACAATCCCTCCTATGGCTACACCTTC
v_call: TRBV9; d_call: NA; j_call: TRBJ2-1; clone_size: many; cdr3_aa: CASSVDSSYNEQFF; cdr3_nt: TGTGCCAGCAGCGTAGACAGCTCCTACAATGAGCAGTTCTTC
v_call: TRBV6-6; d_call: NA; j_call: TRBJ2-7; clone_size: many; cdr3_aa: CASRAGPYEQYF; cdr3_nt: TGTGCCAGCAGGGCGGGGCCGTACGAGCAGTACTTC
v_call: TRBV19; d_call: NA; j_call: TRBJ2-7; clone_size: NA; cdr3_aa: CASSIDLRVWTSGYEQYF; cdr3_nt: TGTGCCAGTAGTATAGATCTGAGGGTCTGGACGAGCGGTTACGAGCAGTACTTC
v_call: TRBV12-3/TRBV12-4; d_call: NA; j_call: TRBJ2-1; clone_size: many; cdr3_aa: CASSVGTPGYNEQFF; cdr3_nt: TGTGCCAGCAGTGTCGGGACACCCGGGTACAATGAGCAGTTCTTC
v_call: TRBV6-5; d_call: TRBD2; j_call: TRBJ2-5; clone_size: few; cdr3_aa: CASSGGEAGGTQYF; cdr3_nt: TGTGCCAGCAGTGGAGGGGAAGCGGGAGGGACCCAGTACTTC
v_call: TRBV7-8; d_call: NA; j_call: TRBJ2-5; clone_size: few; cdr3_aa: CASSLDRAPLGTQYF; cdr3_nt: TGTGCCAGCAGCTTGGACCGGGCCCCACTAGGGACCCAGTACTTC
v_call: TRBV7-2; d_call: NA; j_call: TRBJ2-3; clone_size: many; cdr3_aa: CASSLMLADTQYF; cdr3_nt: TGTGCCAGCAGCTTAATGCTAGCGGATACGCAGTATTTT
v_call: TRBV5-5; d_call: TRBD2; j_call: TRBJ2-2; clone_size: many; cdr3_aa: CASSLGGLERAGELFF; cdr3_nt: TGTGCCAGCAGCTTGGGAGGACTAGAGAGGGCCGGGGAGCTGTTTTTT
v_call: TRBV6-5; d_call: NA; j_call: TRBJ2-2; clone_size: many; cdr3_aa: CASTTDSYTGELFF; cdr3_nt: TGTGCCAGCACCACGGACTCATACACCGGGGAGCTGTTTTTT
v_call: TRBV4-1; d_call: NA; j_call: TRBJ2-3; clone_size: many; cdr3_aa: CASSRGPKDTQYF; cdr3_nt: TGCGCCAGCAGCCGGGGCCCGAAGGATACGCAGTATTTT
v_call: TRBV6-6; d_call: NA; j_call: TRBJ2-3; clone_size: NA; cdr3_aa: CASTRMTDTQYF; cdr3_nt: TGTGCCAGCACAAGGATGACAGATACGCAGTATTTT
v_call: TRBV6-6; d_call: TRBD1; j_call: TRBJ2-7; clone_size: many; cdr3_aa: CASSTGTGVYEQYF; cdr3_nt: TGTGCCAGCAGCACCGGGACAGGGGTCTACGAGCAGTACTTC
v_call: TRBV2; d_call: NA; j_call: TRBJ1-1; clone_size: NA; cdr3_aa: CASSGLTGTGTEAFF; cdr3_nt: TGTGCCAGCAGTGGCCTAACAGGGACCGGAACTGAAGCTTTCTTT